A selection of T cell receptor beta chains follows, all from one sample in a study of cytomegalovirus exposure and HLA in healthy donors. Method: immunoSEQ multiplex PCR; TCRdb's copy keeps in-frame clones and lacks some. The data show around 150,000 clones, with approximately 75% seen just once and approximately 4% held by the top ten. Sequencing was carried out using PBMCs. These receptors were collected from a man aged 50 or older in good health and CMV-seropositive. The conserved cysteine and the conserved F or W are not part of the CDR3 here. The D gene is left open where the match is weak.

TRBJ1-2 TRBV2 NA ASSETGNYGYT
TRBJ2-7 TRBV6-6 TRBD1 ASSRTGEGYEQY
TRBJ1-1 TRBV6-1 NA ASRQSLGGNTEAF
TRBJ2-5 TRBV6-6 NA ASSYTADSLQNSQY
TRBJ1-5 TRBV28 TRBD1 ASSFQGGNQPQH
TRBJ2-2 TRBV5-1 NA ASSLEGGNTGELF
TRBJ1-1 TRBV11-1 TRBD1 ASSSEGQLSNTEAF
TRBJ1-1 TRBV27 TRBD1 ASSRDRANTEAF
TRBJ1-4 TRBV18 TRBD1 ASSGDSLNEKLF
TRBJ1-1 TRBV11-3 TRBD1 ASSLDRWDRRNTEAF
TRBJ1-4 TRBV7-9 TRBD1 ASTNLPGQGEEKLF
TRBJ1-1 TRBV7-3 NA ASSLEGGWGTAAF
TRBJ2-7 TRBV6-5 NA ASSYGQDWNEQY
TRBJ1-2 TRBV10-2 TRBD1 ASSESITGVGYGYT
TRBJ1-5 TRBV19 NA ASSMSGDSNQPQH
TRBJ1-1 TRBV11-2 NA ASTSRGDATGRGNTEAF
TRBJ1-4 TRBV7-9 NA ASSLRGENEKLF
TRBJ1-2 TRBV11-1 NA ASSMRGRSYGYT
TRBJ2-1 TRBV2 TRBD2 ASSDHGRATEQF
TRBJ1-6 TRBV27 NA ASSPEDLSPLH
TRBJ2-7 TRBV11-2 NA ASSEGSFEQY
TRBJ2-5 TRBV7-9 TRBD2 ASSLGLAGGGETQY
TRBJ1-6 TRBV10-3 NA AISANGQNSPLH
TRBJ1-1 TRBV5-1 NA ASRSDTSNTEAF
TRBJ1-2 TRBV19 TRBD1 ASSISPSGQGVAYGYT
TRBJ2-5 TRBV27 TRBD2 ASSLSGRPGETQY
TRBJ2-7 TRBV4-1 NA ASSQDVDSKQY
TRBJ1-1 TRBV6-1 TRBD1 ASSSTGGYTEAF
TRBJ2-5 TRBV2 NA ASSGISGQETQY
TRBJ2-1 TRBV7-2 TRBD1 ASSQGQLSLYNEQF
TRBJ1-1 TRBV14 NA ASSQDLGRNTEAF
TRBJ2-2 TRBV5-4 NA ASSPPSVGTGELF
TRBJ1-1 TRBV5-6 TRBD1 ASSFRGTGPNGAF
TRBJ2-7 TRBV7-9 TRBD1 SSSQTGDEQY
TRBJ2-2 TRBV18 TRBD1 ASSPDRVRNTGELF
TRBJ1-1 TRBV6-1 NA ASSAGGHTEAF
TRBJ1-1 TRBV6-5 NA ASSYGGFMNTEAF
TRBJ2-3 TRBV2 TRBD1 ASSRDRGDDTQY
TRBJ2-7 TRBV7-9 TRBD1 ASSLGRTGIPYEQY
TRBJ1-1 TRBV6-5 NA ASSYGRNTEAF
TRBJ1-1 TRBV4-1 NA ASSQDPGRQMNTEAF